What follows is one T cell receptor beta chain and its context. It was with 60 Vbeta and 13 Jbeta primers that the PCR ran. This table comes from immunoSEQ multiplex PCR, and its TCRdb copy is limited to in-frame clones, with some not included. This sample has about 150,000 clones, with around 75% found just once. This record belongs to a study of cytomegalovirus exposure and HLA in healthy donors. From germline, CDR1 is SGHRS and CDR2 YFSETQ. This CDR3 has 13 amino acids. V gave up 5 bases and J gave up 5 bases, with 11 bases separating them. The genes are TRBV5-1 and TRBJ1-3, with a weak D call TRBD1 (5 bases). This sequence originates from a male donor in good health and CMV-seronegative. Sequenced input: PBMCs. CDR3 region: CASSWDLRNTIYF. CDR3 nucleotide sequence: TGCGCCAGCAGTTGGGACTTGCGAAACACCATATATTTT.